This T cell receptor beta chain is from a study of blood T cells in healthy people across ages. Study-level points and caveats: Long-lived donors carried more naive CD4+ cells and greater diversity than aged donors. Older age coincided with a roughly linear decline in TCR beta diversity per million T cells.

CDR1 and CDR2 from the germline V gene are DFQATT and SNEGSKA (reference sequence). The CDR3 is 17 residues long. V gave up 0 bases and J gave up 0 bases, with 17 bases separating them. With a J-beta primer mix and a sample-barcoded 5' primer, a second PCR ran roughly 6 to 12 cycles. TCRdb re-analysed the 5' RACE reads in MiXCR, keeping a single row per CDR3 protein. The sample lists approximately 1.5 million distinct CDR3 sequences; 35% to 45% were seen once. As regards this clonotype: Its target is not known.

Sequencing was done on a sample of blood. The chain links TRBV20-1 to TRBJ1-1; TRBD1 is a possible D gene (6 bases). This TCR derives from a woman in her late teens or twenties in good health. In DNA form, the CDR3 reads TGCAGTGCTAGAGAGGGGAGGGGGTTGAGGGTGAACACTGAAGCTTTCTTT. It codes for CSAREGRGLRVNTEAFF.